A selection of T cell receptor beta chains follows, all from one sample in a study of T cells in localized non-small cell lung cancer. Clones were read by immunoSEQ multiplex PCR, and TCRdb kept only the in-frame ones, dropping some. The repertoire has fewer than 40,000 clones, around 73% of them found once; the top ten carry 35% to 40%. Sequenced material: peripheral blood, taken before any cancer treatment. Every receptor here comes from a male donor aged 60 or over with stage II squamous cell lung carcinoma. Each CDR3 is given with its conserved first and last residue. Fields, in order: V gene, J gene, clone size, D gene, CDR3 protein, CDR3 DNA. The D gene is left open where the match is weak. Not every row has a clone size; where given, it reads once, few, many or a size class.

V gene: TRBV28
J gene: TRBJ1-2
clone size: -
D gene: -
CDR3 protein: CASSGRGYGYTF
CDR3 DNA: TGTGCCAGCTCTGGCAGGGGCTATGGCTACACCTTC

V gene: TRBV9
J gene: TRBJ2-4
clone size: -
D gene: TRBD1
CDR3 protein: CASSHGQGEEGYIQYF
CDR3 DNA: TGTGCCAGCAGCCACGGACAGGGCGAGGAGGGGTACATTCAGTACTTC

V gene: TRBV19
J gene: TRBJ1-2
clone size: few
D gene: -
CDR3 protein: CASSIRSAANYGYTF
CDR3 DNA: TGTGCCAGTAGTATTCGATCTGCAGCTAACTATGGCTACACCTTC

V gene: TRBV19
J gene: TRBJ2-1
clone size: -
D gene: TRBD1
CDR3 protein: CASKGQTYNEQFF
CDR3 DNA: TGTGCCAGTAAGGGACAGACCTACAATGAGCAGTTCTTC

V gene: TRBV4-3
J gene: TRBJ2-7
clone size: -
D gene: -
CDR3 protein: CASSQEPGREQYF
CDR3 DNA: TGCGCCAGCAGCCAAGAACCGGGGCGAGAGCAGTACTTC

V gene: TRBV18
J gene: TRBJ1-2
clone size: -
D gene: TRBD1
CDR3 protein: CASSPRTGTNYGYTF
CDR3 DNA: TGTGCCAGCTCACCACGGACAGGGACTAACTATGGCTACACCTTC

V gene: TRBV28
J gene: TRBJ2-7
clone size: -
D gene: TRBD2
CDR3 protein: CASSGVAGGRGYEQYF
CDR3 DNA: TGTGCCAGCAGTGGGGTAGCGGGGGGCCGAGGGTACGAGCAGTACTTC

V gene: TRBV28
J gene: TRBJ2-7
clone size: -
D gene: -
CDR3 protein: CASSLARDRYEQYF
CDR3 DNA: TGTGCCAGCAGTTTGGCTAGGGACCGATACGAGCAGTACTTC

V gene: TRBV7-3
J gene: TRBJ2-7
clone size: few
D gene: -
CDR3 protein: CASSLQDGPYEQYF
CDR3 DNA: TGTGCCAGCAGCTTACAGGACGGACCCTACGAGCAGTACTTC

V gene: TRBV9
J gene: TRBJ2-1
clone size: few
D gene: TRBD2
CDR3 protein: CASSVKGLAGNNEQFF
CDR3 DNA: TGTGCCAGCAGCGTAAAAGGACTAGCGGGTAACAATGAGCAGTTCTTC

V gene: TRBV7-2
J gene: TRBJ1-4
clone size: once
D gene: -
CDR3 protein: CASSPGTGNEKLFF
CDR3 DNA: TGTGCCAGCAGCCCCGGGACCGGGAATGAAAAACTGTTTTTT

V gene: TRBV5-6
J gene: TRBJ2-5
clone size: -
D gene: -
CDR3 protein: CASSLGTQETQYF
CDR3 DNA: TGTGCCAGCAGCTTGGGGACACAAGAGACCCAGTACTTC

V gene: TRBV10-3
J gene: TRBJ2-7
clone size: -
D gene: TRBD2
CDR3 protein: CAITKTSGSSYEQYF
CDR3 DNA: TGTGCCATCACCAAGACTAGCGGGAGCTCCTACGAGCAGTACTTC

V gene: TRBV11-2
J gene: TRBJ2-1
clone size: -
D gene: TRBD1
CDR3 protein: CASSFDRAANEQFF
CDR3 DNA: TGTGCCAGCAGCTTCGACAGGGCTGCAAATGAGCAGTTCTTC

V gene: TRBV11-3
J gene: TRBJ2-5
clone size: -
D gene: -
CDR3 protein: CASSLGGGETQYF
CDR3 DNA: TGTGCCAGCAGCTTGGGGGGAGGAGAGACCCAGTACTTC

V gene: TRBV4-1
J gene: TRBJ2-1
clone size: -
D gene: TRBD2
CDR3 protein: CASSNRAGEWGNEQFF
CDR3 DNA: TGCGCCAGCAGCAACAGAGCGGGAGAGTGGGGCAATGAGCAGTTCTTC

V gene: TRBV28
J gene: TRBJ1-1
clone size: -
D gene: -
CDR3 protein: CASIREGNSPEAFF
CDR3 DNA: TGTGCCAGCATAAGGGAGGGGAACAGCCCTGAAGCTTTCTTT

V gene: TRBV10-2
J gene: TRBJ2-7
clone size: -
D gene: TRBD2
CDR3 protein: CASGLAGAYEQYF
CDR3 DNA: TGCGCCAGCGGATTAGCGGGGGCCTACGAGCAGTACTTC

V gene: TRBV6-5
J gene: TRBJ2-7
clone size: -
D gene: -
CDR3 protein: CASSYSSQGIGEQYF
CDR3 DNA: TGTGCCAGCAGTTACTCGTCGCAGGGGATCGGTGAGCAGTACTTC

V gene: TRBV5-1
J gene: TRBJ2-3
clone size: -
D gene: TRBD1
CDR3 protein: CASRPWDRGDTQYF
CDR3 DNA: TGCGCCAGCAGACCCTGGGACAGGGGGGATACGCAGTATTTT

V gene: TRBV29-1
J gene: TRBJ1-3
clone size: -
D gene: -
CDR3 protein: CSVEGADGNTIYF
CDR3 DNA: TGCAGCGTTGAAGGGGCTGATGGAAACACCATATATTTT

V gene: TRBV7-3
J gene: TRBJ2-1
clone size: -
D gene: -
CDR3 protein: CASSSVRKGEQFF
CDR3 DNA: TGTGCCAGCAGCTCGGTCCGTAAAGGGGAGCAGTTCTTC